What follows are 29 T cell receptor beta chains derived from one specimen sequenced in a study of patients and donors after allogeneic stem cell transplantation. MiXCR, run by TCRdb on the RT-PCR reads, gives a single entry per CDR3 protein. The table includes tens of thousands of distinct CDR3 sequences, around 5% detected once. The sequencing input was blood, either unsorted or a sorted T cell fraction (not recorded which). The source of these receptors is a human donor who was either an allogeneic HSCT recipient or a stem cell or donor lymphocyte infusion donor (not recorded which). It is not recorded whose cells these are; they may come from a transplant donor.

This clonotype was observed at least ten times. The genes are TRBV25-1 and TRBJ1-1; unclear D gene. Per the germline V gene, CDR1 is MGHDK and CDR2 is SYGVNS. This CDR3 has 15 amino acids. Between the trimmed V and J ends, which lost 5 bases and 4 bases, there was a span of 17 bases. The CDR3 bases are TGTGCCAGCAGTTCCCTATCACTACGGAGCACTGAAGCTTTCTTT. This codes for CASSSLSLRSTEAFF.

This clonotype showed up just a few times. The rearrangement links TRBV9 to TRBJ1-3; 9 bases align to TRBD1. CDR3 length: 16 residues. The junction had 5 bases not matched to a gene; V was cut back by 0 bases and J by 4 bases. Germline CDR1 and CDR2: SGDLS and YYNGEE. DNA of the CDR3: TGTGCCAGCAGCGTAGCTGGACAGGGGACAGGAAACACCATATATTTT. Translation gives CASSVAGQGTGNTIYF.

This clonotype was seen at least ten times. This chain's CDR3 is CATSEGGGSDYGYTF. CDR3 sequence (DNA): TGTGCCACCAGTGAGGGAGGGGGCTCCGACTATGGCTACACCTTC. V usage is TRBV24-1 and J usage is TRBJ1-2; TRBD1 aligns across 7 bases. The germline V gene encodes CDR1 KGHDR and CDR2 SFDVKD. V lost 4 bases and J lost 3; bases outside the gene matches: 7. The CDR3 contains 15 residues.

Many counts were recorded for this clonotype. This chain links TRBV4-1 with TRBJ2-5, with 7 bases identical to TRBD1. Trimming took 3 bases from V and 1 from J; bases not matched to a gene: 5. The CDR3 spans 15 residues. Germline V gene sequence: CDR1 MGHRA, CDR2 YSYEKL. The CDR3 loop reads CASSQDGQAQETQYF. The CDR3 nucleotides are TGCGCCAGCAGCCAGGACGGACAGGCCCAAGAGACCCAGTACTTC.

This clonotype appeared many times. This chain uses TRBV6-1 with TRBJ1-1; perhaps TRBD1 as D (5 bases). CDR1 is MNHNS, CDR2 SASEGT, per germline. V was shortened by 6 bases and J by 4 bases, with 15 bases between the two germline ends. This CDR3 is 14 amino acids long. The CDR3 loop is CASSPGFSGTEAFF. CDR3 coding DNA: TGTGCCAGCAGCCCAGGGTTTTCGGGCACTGAAGCTTTCTTT.

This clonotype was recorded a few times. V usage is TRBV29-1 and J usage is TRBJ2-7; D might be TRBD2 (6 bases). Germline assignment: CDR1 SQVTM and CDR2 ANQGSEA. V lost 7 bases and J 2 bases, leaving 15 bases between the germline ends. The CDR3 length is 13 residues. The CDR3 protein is CSAVEGYPYEQYF. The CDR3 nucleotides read TGCAGCGCGGTGGAGGGTTACCCCTACGAGCAGTACTTC.

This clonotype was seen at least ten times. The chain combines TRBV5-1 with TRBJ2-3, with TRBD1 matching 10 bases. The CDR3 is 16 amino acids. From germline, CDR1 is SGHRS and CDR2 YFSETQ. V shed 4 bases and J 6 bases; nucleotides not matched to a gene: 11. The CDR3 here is CASSTRGQGQGDTQYF. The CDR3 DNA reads TGCGCCAGCAGCACCCGGGGACAGGGGCAGGGGGATACGCAGTATTTT.

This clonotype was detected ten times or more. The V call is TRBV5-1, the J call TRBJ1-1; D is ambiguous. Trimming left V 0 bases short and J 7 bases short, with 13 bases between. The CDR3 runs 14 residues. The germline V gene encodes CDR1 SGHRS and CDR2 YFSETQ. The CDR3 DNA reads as TGCGCCAGCAGCTTGGAGGGTCTCTTGGGTGAAGCTTTCTTT. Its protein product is CASSLEGLLGEAFF.

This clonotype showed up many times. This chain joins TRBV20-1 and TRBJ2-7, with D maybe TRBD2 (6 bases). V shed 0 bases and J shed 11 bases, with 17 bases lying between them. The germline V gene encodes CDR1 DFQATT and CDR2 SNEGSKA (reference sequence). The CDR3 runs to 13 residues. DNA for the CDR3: TGCAGTGCTAGAGATGTTTCGAGGGAGGCTGAGTACTTC. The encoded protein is CSARDVSREAEYF.

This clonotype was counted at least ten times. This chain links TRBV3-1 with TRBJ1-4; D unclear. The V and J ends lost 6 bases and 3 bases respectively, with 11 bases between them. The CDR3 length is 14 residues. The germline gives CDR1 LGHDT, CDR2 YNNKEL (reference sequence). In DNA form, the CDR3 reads TGTGCCAGCAGTAATCCAGGTCCTAATGAAAAACTGTTTTTT. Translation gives CASSNPGPNEKLFF.

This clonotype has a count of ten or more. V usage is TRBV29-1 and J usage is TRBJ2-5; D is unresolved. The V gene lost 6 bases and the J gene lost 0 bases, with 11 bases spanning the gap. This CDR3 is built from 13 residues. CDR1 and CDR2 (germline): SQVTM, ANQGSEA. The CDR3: CSVLSKDQETQYF. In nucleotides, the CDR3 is TGCAGCGTCCTAAGCAAGGACCAAGAGACCCAGTACTTC.

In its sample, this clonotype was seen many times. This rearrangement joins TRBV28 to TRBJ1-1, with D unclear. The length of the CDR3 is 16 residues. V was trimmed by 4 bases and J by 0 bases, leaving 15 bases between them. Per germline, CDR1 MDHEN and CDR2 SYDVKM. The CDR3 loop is CASSSPGARLNTEAFF. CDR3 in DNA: TGTGCCAGCAGTTCGCCCGGAGCCAGACTGAACACTGAAGCTTTCTTT.

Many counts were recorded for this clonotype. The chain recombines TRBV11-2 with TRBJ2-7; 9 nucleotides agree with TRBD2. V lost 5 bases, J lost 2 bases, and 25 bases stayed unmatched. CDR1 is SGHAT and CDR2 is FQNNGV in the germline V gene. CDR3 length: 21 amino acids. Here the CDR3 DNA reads TGTGCCAGCAGCCCTACAAATCGACGGCGGGTAGCGGGAGAGGTCACCTACGAGCAGTACTTC. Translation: CASSPTNRRRVAGEVTYEQYF.

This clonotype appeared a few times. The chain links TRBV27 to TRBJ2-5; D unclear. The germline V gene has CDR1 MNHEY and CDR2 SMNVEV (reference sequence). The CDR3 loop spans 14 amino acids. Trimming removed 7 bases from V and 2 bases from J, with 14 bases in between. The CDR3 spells CASMSRNKQETQYF. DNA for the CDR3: TGTGCCAGCATGTCGAGGAATAAACAAGAGACCCAGTACTTC.

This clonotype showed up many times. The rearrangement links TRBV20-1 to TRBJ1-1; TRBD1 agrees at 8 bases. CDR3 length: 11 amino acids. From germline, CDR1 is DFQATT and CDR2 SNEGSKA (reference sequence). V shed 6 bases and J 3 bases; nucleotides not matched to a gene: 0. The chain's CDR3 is CSAQGDTEAFF. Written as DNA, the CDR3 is TGCAGTGCACAGGGGGACACTGAAGCTTTCTTT.

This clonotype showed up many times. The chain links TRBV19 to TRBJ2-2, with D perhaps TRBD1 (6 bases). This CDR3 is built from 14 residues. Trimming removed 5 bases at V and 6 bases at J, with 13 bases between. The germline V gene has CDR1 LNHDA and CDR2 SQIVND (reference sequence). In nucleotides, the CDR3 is TGTGCCAGTAGTTTTATACAGGGTTCCGGGGAGCTGTTTTTT. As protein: CASSFIQGSGELFF.

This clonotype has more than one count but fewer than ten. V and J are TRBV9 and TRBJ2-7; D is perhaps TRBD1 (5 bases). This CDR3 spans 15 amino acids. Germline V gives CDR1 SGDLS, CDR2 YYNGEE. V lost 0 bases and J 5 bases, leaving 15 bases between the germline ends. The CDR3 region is CASSVAPTWGHEQYF. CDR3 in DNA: TGTGCCAGCAGCGTAGCCCCGACTTGGGGCCACGAGCAGTACTTC.

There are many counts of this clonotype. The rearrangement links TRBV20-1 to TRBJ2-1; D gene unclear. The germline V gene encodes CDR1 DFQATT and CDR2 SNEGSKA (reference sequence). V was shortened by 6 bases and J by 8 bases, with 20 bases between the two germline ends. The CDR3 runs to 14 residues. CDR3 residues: CSANSPPAEDEQFF. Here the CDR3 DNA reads TGCAGTGCCAACAGCCCCCCGGCCGAGGATGAGCAGTTCTTC.

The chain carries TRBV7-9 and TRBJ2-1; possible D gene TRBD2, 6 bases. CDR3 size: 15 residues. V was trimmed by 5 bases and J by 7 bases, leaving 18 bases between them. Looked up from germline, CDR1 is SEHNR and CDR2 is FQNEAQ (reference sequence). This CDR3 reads CASSTPLAEGNEQFF. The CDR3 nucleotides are TGTGCCAGCAGCACTCCCTTAGCGGAGGGAAATGAGCAGTTCTTC.

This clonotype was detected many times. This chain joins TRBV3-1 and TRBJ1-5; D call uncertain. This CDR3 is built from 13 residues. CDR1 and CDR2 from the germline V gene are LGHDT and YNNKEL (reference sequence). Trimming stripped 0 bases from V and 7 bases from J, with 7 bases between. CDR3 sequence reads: CASSQDARQPQHF. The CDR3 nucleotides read TGTGCCAGCAGCCAAGATGCGCGACAGCCCCAGCATTTT.

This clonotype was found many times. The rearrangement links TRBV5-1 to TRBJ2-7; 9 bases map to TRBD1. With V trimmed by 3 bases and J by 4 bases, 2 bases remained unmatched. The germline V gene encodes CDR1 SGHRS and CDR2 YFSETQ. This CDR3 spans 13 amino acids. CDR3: CASSWDRVYEQYF. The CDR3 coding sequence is TGCGCCAGCAGCTGGGACAGGGTTTACGAGCAGTACTTC.

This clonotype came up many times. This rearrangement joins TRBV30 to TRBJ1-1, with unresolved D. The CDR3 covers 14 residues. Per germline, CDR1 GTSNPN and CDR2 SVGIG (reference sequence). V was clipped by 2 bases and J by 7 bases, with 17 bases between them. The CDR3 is CAWSLPPGRSEAFF. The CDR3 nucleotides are TGTGCCTGGAGTCTCCCTCCCGGGCGAAGTGAAGCTTTCTTT. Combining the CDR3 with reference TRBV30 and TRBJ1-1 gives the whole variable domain SQTIHQWPATLVQPVGSPLSLECTVEGTSNPNLYWYRQAAGRGLQLLFYSVGIGQISSEVPQNLSASRPQDRQFILSSKKLLLSDSGFYLCAWSLPPGRSEAFFGQGTRLTVV.

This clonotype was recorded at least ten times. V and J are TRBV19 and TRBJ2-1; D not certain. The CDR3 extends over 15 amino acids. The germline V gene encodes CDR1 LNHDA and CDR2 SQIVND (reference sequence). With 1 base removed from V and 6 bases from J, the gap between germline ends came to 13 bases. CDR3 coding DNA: TGTGCCAGTAGTATAGGTCTTAGTCTCGGCAATGAGCAGTTCTTC. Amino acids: CASSIGLSLGNEQFF.

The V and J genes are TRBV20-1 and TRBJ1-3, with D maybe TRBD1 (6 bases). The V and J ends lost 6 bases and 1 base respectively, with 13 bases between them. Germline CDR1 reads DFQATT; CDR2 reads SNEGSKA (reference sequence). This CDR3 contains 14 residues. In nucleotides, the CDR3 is TGCAGTGCCCCCGGGGGGCCTTCTGGAAACACCATATATTTT. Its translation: CSAPGGPSGNTIYF.

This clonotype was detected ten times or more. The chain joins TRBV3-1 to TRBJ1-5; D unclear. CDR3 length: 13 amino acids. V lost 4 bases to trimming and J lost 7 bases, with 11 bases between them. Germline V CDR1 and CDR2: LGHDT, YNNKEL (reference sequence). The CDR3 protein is CASSPYGRQPQHF. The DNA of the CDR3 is TGTGCCAGCAGCCCCTATGGGAGACAGCCCCAGCATTTT.

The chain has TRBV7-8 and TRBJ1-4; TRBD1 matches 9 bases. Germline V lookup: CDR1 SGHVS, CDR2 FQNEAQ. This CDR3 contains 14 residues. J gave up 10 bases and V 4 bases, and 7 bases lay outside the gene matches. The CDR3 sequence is CASSSSGQGRKLFF. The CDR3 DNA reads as TGTGCCAGCAGCTCGAGTGGACAGGGGAGAAAACTGTTTTTT. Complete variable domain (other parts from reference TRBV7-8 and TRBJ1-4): GAGVSQSPRYKVAKRGQDVALRCDPISGHVSLFWYQQALGQGPEFLTYFQNEAQLDKSGLPSDRFFAERPEGSVSTLKIQRTQQEDSAVYLCASSSSGQGRKLFFGSGTQLSVL.

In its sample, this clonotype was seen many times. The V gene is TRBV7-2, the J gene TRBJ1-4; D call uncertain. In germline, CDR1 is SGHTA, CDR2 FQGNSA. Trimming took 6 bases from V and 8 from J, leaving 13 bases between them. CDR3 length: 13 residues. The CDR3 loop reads CASSPSFREKLFF. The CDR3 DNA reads TGTGCCAGCAGTCCATCCTTTAGAGAAAAACTGTTTTTT.

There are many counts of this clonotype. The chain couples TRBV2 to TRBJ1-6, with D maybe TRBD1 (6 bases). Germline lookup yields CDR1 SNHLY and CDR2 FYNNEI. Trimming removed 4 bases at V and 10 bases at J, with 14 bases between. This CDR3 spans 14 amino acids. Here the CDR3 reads CASSGEGVGSPLHF. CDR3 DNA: TGTGCCAGCAGTGGAGAGGGGGTAGGCTCACCCCTCCACTTT.

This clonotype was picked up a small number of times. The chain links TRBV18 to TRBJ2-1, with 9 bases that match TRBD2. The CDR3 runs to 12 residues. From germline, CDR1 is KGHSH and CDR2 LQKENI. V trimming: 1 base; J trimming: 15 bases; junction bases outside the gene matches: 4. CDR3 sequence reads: CASSPQGTSWFF. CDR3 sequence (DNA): TGTGCCAGCTCACCACAAGGGACTAGCTGGTTCTTC.